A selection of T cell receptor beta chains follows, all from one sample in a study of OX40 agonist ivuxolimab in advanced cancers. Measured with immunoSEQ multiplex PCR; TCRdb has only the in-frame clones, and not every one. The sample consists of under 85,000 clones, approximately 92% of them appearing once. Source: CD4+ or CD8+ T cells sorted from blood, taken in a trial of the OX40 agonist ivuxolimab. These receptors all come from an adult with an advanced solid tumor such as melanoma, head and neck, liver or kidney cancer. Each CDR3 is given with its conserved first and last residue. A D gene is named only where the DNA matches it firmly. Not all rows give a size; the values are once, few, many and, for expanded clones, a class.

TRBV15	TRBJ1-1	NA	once	TGTGCCACCAGCGAGCGAGGGACGGCGAACACTGAAGCTTTCTTT	CATSERGTANTEAFF
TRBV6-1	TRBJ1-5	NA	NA	TGTGCCAGCAGTGAAGGGGTTTATCAGCCCCAGCATTTT	CASSEGVYQPQHF
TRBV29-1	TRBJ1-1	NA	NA	TGCAGCGTTGCCGTAGGGATCACTGAAGCTTTCTTT	CSVAVGITEAFF
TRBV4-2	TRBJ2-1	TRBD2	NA	TGTGCCAGCAGCCAAGAGCTAGCGGGAGATGAGCAGTTCTTC	CASSQELAGDEQFF
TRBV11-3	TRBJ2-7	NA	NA	TGTGCCAGCAGCAAGACAGGTTACGAGCAGTACTTC	CASSKTGYEQYF
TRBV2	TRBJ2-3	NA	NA	TGTGCCAGCCTGTTAGAGGGTTTAGATACGCAGTATTTT	CASLLEGLDTQYF
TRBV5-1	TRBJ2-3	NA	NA	TGCGCCAGCAGTTACAGGGAGACAGATACGCAGTATTTT	CASSYRETDTQYF
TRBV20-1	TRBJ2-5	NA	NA	TGCAGTGCTAGAGATTTAAAGACCCAGTACTTC	CSARDLKTQYF
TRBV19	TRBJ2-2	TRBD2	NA	TGTGCCAGTAGTCGAATAGCGGGAGTAAACGGGGAGCTGTTTTTT	CASSRIAGVNGELFF
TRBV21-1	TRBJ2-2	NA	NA	TGTGCCAGCAGCAAACAGGGGGCGGAGAACACCGGGGAGCTGTTTTTT	CASSKQGAENTGELFF
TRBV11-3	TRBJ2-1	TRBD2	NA	TGTGCCAGCAGCACAGCGGGAGATGAGCAGTTCTTC	CASSTAGDEQFF
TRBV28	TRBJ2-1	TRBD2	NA	TGTGCCAGCAGTACCAGGGGAAGCGGGAGCTACAATGAGCAGTTCTTC	CASSTRGSGSYNEQFF
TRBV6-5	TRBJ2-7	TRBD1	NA	TGTGCCAGCAGGCCGACCCGGGACAGGGGTGAGCAGTACTTC	CASRPTRDRGEQYF
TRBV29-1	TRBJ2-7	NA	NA	TGCAGCGTTGAAACTCAGCCATTCGGGCAGTACTTC	CSVETQPFGQYF
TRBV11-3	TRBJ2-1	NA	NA	TGTGCCAGCAGCAGCCCCTCGGACGGAGGATATGAGCAGTTCTTC	CASSSPSDGGYEQFF
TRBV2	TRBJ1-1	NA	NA	TGTGCCACCTCCCGCGGGGTTACAGGTGAAGCTTTCTTT	CATSRGVTGEAFF
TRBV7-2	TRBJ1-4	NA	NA	TGTGCCAGCAGCCCGGACAGCCGAGCTGAAAAACTGTTTTTT	CASSPDSRAEKLFF
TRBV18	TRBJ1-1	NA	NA	TGTGCCAGCTCGCGGTCCGAGAACACTGAAGCTTTCTTT	CASSRSENTEAFF
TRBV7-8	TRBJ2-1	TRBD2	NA	TGTGCCAGCAGCCTACTAGCGGTAATCTACAATGAGCAGTTCTTC	CASSLLAVIYNEQFF
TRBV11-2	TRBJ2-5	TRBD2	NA	TGTGCCAGCAGCTTAACGGTGCGAGCGGGAGGGGAGACCCAGTACTTC	CASSLTVRAGGETQYF
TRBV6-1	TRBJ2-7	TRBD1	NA	TGTGCCAGCAGATTGACAGGGGACTACGAGCAGTACTTC	CASRLTGDYEQYF
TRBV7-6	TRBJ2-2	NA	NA	TGTGCCAGCAGCGCGGACAGGAACACCGGGGAGCTGTTTTTT	CASSADRNTGELFF
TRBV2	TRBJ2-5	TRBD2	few	TGTGCCAGCAGTGGGACTAGCGGGGGGACCCAGTACTTC	CASSGTSGGTQYF
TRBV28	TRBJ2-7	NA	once	TGTGCCAGCAGCGTTGGGGGAGTAGGCTACGAGCAGTACTTC	CASSVGGVGYEQYF
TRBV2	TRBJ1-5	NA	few	TGTGCCAGCAGTGAGGTCTCTAATCAGCCCCAGCATTTT	CASSEVSNQPQHF
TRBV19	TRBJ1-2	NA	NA	TGTGCCAGTAGTATAACCCTGACCGTTAACTATGGCTACACCTTC	CASSITLTVNYGYTF
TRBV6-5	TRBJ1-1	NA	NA	TGTGCCAGCAGCTTCAGGGCGAACACTGAAGCTTTCTTT	CASSFRANTEAFF
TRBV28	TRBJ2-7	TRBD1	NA	TGTGCCAGCAGTGGAGGGACAGGAGGCGGCGAGCAGTACTTC	CASSGGTGGGEQYF